This TCR beta chain was identified in a study of blood T cells in healthy people across ages. Study results and caveats: Diversity figures derived from one million T cells were judged to underestimate the true value. Expanded clonotype changes were possibly confounded by unknown donor CMV status.

This clonotype occurred many times. Its antigen is unidentified. For the second PCR, which ran for roughly 7 to 11 cycles, a sample-barcoded 5' primer and a J-beta primer mix were used. A tag from a template-switch adaptor with 12 random nucleotides marked each cDNA molecule. Each CDR3 protein gets one entry after TCRdb re-called the 5' RACE reads with MiXCR. The repertoire holds approximately 1,700,000 distinct CDR3 sequences, more than 35% seen once, with more than 20% in the top ten. PBMCs were isolated at a quantity of at least 6.5 million per sample. V was shortened by 5 bases and J by 5 bases, with 22 bases between the two germline ends. CDR3 length: 16 amino acids. The germline V gene encodes CDR1 SGHAT and CDR2 FQDESV (reference sequence).

This TCR came from a human donor in good health. The rearrangement joins TRBV11-1 to TRBJ2-7; D is uncertain. What was sequenced was blood. The CDR3 DNA sequence: TGTGCCAGCAGCCACGGGCCTGGCAGGATTGTTGACGAGCAGTACTTC. As protein: CASSHGPGRIVDEQYF.